The T cell receptor (beta chain) under discussion was sequenced for a study of blood T cell repertoires in COVID-19. Study-level information: The United States, Italy and Spain provided the acute and convalescent COVID-19 samples.

This table comes from immunoSEQ multiplex PCR, and its TCRdb copy is limited to in-frame clones, with some not included. This sample yields about 140,000 clones, of which about 80% are seen a single time; under 10% belongs to the top ten. Germline V gene sequence: CDR1 SGHRS, CDR2 YFSETQ. CDR3 length: 15 residues. The V segment lost 4 bases and the J segment 1 base; nucleotides outside the gene matches: 6. The sample taken for sequencing was peripheral blood. The sequence came from a woman aged 80 or over in a cohort sampled during active or convalescent COVID-19. The J gene is TRBJ1-2, the V gene TRBV5-1; 8 nucleotides agree with TRBD1. This CDR3 is CASSNRTGNNYGYTF. The CDR3 nucleotides are TGCGCCAGCAGCAACAGGACAGGGAATAACTATGGCTACACCTTC.